Sequencing of this T cell receptor beta chain was carried out in a study of T cells in Graves' hyperthyroidism and ophthalmopathy. Study-level findings and limits: Stable hyperthyroidism and ophthalmopathy were separated using 13 V-J signatures. Model output signaled ophthalmopathy a median 6.5 months ahead of onset.

Many counts were recorded for this clonotype. What it binds is not known. Amplified TCR beta CDR3 regions came from RNA transcripts. The primer set for the first-round RT-PCR of the TCR CDR3 was HTBI. From the multiplex PCR reads, TCRdb called clonotypes with MiXCR, one entry per CDR3 protein. The data contain 500,000 to 650,000 distinct CDR3 sequences, just under 20% of them singletons. The CDR3 spans 16 residues. Germline V lookup: CDR1 SGHRS, CDR2 YFSETQ. V lost 4 bases, J lost 2 bases, and 9 bases stayed unmatched. The sequence was obtained from a man in his forties with Graves' ophthalmopathy. The chain uses TRBV5-1 and TRBJ2-3, with 8 bases fitting TRBD2. The sequenced sample was blood. CDR3 sequence: CASSLNGRASTDTQYF. In nucleotides, the CDR3 is TGCGCCAGCAGCCTGAACGGGAGGGCCTCCACAGATACGCAGTATTTT.